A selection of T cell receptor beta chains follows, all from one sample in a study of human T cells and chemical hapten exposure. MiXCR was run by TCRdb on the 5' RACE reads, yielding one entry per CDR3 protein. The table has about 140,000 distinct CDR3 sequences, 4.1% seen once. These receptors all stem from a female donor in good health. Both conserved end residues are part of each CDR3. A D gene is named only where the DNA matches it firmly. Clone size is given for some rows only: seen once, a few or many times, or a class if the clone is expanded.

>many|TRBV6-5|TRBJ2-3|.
CASSYRAQRVIEDTQYF
TGTGCCAGCAGTTACCGGGCCCAGCGGGTTATAGAAGATACGCAGTATTTT
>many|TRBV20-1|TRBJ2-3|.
CSARNPRGTDTQYF
TGCAGTGCTAGAAACCCCCGGGGCACAGATACGCAGTATTTT
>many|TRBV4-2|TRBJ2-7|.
CASSQLRSYEQYF
TGTGCCAGCAGCCAACTCCGGTCCTACGAGCAGTACTTC
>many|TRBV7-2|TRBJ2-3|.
CASSLGGKGGTDTQYF
TGTGCCAGCAGCTTGGGGGGAAAAGGCGGCACAGATACGCAGTATTTT
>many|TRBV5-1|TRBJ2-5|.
CASSSISQETQYF
TGCGCCAGCAGCTCTATAAGCCAAGAGACCCAGTACTTC
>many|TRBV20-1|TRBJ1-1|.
CSARVGRANTEAFF
TGCAGTGCTAGAGTAGGCAGGGCGAACACTGAAGCTTTCTTT
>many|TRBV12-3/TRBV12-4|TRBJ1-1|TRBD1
CASIPEGTVNTEAFF
TGTGCCAGCATACCCGAAGGGACAGTGAACACTGAAGCTTTCTTT
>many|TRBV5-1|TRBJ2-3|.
CASSLQRISTDTQYF
TGCGCCAGCAGCTTACAGCGGATTAGCACAGATACGCAGTATTTT
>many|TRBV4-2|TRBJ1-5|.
CASSQYNELSNQPQHF
TGTGCCAGCAGCCAGTACAATGAATTGAGCAATCAGCCCCAGCATTTT
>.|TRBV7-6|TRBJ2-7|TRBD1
CASSPDRALYEQYF
TGTGCCAGCAGCCCCGACAGGGCCCTGTACGAGCAGTACTTC
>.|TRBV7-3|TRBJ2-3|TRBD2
CASSLIAGGPGDTQYF
TGTGCCAGCAGCTTAATTGCGGGGGGCCCGGGAGATACGCAGTATTTT
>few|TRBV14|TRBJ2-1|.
CASSQGPRSDRKLYNEQFF
TGTGCCAGCAGCCAAGGACCCCGGTCCGACAGGAAGCTTTACAATGAGCAGTTCTTC
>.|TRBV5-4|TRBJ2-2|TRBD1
CASSWDSLTGELFF
TGTGCCAGCAGCTGGGACAGCCTCACCGGGGAGCTGTTTTTT
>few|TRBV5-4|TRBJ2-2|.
CASSWRQARNTGELFF
TGTGCCAGCAGCTGGCGACAGGCACGGAACACCGGGGAGCTGTTTTTT
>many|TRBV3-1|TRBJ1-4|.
CASSRNEKLFF
TGTGCCAGCAGCCGAAATGAAAAACTGTTTTTT
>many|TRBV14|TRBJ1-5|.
CASSQAGWGQPQHF
TGTGCCAGCAGCCAGGCAGGGTGGGGTCAGCCCCAGCATTTT
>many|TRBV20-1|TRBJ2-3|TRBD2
CSASASTSGGGTDTQYF
TGCAGTGCCAGTGCATCGACTAGCGGGGGGGGAACAGATACGCAGTATTTT
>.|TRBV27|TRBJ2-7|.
CARSTGYEQYF
TGTGCCAGATCGACAGGATACGAGCAGTACTTC
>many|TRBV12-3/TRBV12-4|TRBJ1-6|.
CASSLKEDSPLHF
TGTGCCAGCAGTTTAAAGGAGGATTCACCCCTCCACTTT
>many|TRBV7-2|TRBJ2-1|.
CASSISSAYNEQFF
TGTGCCAGCAGCATCTCTAGCGCTTACAATGAGCAGTTCTTC
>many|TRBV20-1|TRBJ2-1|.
CSANRSPVRSYNEQFF
TGCAGTGCCAACCGATCCCCGGTTCGCTCCTACAATGAGCAGTTCTTC
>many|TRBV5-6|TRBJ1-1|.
CASSLKNTEAFF
TGTGCCAGCAGCTTGAAGAACACTGAAGCTTTCTTT